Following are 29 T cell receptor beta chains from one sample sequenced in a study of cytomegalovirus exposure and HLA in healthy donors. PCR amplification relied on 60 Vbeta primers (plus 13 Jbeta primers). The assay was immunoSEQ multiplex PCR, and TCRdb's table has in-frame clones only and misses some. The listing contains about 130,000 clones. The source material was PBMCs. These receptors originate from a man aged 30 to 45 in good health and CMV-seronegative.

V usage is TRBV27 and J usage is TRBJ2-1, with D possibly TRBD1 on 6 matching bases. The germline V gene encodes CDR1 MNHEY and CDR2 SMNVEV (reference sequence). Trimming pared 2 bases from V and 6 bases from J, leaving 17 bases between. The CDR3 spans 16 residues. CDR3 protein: CASSLRVPQGLNEQFF. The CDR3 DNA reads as TGTGCCAGCAGTTTAAGGGTTCCACAGGGCCTCAATGAGCAGTTCTTC.

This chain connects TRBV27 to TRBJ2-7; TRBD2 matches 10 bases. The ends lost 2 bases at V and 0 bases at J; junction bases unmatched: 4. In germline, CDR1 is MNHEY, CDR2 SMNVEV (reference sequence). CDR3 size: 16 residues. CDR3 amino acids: CASSLGSSGSSYEQYF. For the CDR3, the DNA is TGTGCCAGCAGTTTAGGTTCTAGCGGGAGCTCCTACGAGCAGTACTTC.

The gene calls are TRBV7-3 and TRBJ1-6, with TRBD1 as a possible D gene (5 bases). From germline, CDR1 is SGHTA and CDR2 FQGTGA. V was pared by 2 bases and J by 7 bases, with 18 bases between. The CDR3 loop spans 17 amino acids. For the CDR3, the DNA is TGTGCCAGCAGCTTAGGGGTTTTCGGAGGGGTGAATTCACCCCTCCACTTT. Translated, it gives CASSLGVFGGVNSPLHF.

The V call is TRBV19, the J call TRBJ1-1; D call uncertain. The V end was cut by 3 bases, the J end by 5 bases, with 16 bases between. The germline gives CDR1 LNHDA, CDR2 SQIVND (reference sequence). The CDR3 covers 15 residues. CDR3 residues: CASSIQEWGGTEAFF. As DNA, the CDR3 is TGTGCCAGTAGTATTCAGGAATGGGGAGGGACTGAAGCTTTCTTT.

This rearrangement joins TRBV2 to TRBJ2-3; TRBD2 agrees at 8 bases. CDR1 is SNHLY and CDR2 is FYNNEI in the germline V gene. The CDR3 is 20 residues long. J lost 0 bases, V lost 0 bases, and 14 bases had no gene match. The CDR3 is CASSEAGGKTSGSSTDTQYF. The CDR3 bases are TGTGCCAGCAGTGAAGCGGGTGGAAAAACTAGCGGATCTAGCACAGATACGCAGTATTTT.

The CDR3 protein is CASSVQEQGTYEQYF. The CDR3 DNA reads TGTGCCAGCAGCGTGCAGGAGCAGGGAACCTACGAGCAGTACTTC. The chain employs TRBV5-6 and TRBJ2-5; a weak D match, TRBD1 (5 bases). The J call may be incorrect, as the DNA end agrees better with TRBJ2-7. The CDR3 is 15 amino acids. In germline, CDR1 is SGHDT, CDR2 YYEEEE.

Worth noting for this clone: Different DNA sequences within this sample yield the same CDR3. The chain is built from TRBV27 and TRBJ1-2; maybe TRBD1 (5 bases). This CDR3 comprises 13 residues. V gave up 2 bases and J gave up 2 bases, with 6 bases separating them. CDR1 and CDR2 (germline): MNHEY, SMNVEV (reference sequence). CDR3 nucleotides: TGTGCCAGCAGTTTAACAGGAAACTATGGCTACACCTTC. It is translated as CASSLTGNYGYTF.

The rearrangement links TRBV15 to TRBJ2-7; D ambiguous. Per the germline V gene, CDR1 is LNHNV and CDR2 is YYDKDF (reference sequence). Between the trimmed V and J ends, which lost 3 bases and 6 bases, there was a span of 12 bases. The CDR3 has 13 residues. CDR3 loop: CATSRVTYGEQYF. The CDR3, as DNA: TGTGCCACCAGCAGGGTCACCTACGGCGAGCAGTACTTC.

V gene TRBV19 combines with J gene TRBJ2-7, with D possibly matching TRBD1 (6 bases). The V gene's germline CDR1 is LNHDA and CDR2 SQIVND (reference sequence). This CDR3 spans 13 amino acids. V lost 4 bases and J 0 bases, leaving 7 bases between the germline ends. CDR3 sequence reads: CASSTDSSYEQYF. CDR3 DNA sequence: TGTGCCAGTAGTACGGACAGCTCCTACGAGCAGTACTTC.

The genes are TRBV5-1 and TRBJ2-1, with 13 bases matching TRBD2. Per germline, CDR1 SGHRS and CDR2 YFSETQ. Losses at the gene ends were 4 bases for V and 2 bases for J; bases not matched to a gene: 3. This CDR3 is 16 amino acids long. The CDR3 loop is CASSPLAGGTYNEQFF. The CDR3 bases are TGCGCCAGCAGCCCACTAGCGGGAGGGACCTACAATGAGCAGTTCTTC.

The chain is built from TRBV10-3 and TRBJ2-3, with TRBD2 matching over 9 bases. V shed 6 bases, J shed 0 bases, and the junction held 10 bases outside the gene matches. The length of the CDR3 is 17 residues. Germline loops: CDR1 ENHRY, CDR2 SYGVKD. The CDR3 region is CAISGTSGSSSTDTQYF. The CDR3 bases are TGTGCCATCAGCGGCACTAGCGGGTCATCTAGCACAGATACGCAGTATTTT.

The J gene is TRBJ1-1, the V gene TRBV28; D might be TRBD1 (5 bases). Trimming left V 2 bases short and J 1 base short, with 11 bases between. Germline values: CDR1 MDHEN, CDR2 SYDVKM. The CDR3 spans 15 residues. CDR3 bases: TGTGCCAGCAGTTTAACCGGGACTGAGAACACTGAAGCTTTCTTT. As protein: CASSLTGTENTEAFF. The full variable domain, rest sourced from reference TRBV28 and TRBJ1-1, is DVKVTQSSRYLVKRTGEKVFLECVQDMDHENMFWYRQDPGLGLRLIYFSYDVKMKEKGDIPEGYSVSREKKERFSLILESASTNQTSMYLCASSLTGTENTEAFFGQGTRLTVV.

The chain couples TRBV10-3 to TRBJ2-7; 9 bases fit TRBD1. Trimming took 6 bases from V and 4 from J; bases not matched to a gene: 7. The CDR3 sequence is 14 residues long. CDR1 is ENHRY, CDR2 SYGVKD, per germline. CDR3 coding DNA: TGTGCCATCAGCCTAGCCGGGACAGGGTACGAGCAGTACTTC. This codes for CAISLAGTGYEQYF.

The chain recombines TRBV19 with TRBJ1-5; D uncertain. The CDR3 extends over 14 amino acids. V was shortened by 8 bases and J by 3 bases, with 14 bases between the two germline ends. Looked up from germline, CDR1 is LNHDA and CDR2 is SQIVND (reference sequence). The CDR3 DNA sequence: TGTGCCAGTTCGAAGGGAGATCACAATCAGCCCCAGCATTTT. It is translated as CASSKGDHNQPQHF. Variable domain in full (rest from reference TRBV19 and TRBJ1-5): DGGITQSPKYLFRKEGQNVTLSCEQNLNHDAMYWYRQDPGQGLRLIYYSQIVNDFQKGDIAEGYSVSREKKESFPLTVTSAQKNPTAFYLCASSKGDHNQPQHFGDGTRLSIL.

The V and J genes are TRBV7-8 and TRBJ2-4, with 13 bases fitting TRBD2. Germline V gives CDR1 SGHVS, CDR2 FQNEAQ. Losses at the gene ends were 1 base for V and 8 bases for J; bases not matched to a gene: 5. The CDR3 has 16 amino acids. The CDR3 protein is CASSLVLAGGGDIQYF. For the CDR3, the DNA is TGTGCCAGCAGCTTAGTACTAGCGGGAGGGGGGGACATTCAGTACTTC.

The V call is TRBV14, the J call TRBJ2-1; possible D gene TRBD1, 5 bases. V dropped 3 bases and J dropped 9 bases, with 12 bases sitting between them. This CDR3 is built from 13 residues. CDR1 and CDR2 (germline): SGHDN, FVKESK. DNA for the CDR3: TGTGCCAGCAGCCAGACGAATAGGGGTGAGCAGTTCTTC. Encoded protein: CASSQTNRGEQFF.

Written as DNA, the CDR3 is TGTGCCAGCAGTTACGGAGGGGAATATGGCTACACCTTC. Protein sequence: CASSYGGEYGYTF. The rearrangement links TRBV6-6 to TRBJ1-2; D is possibly TRBD1 (5 bases). CDR1 and CDR2 (germline): MNHNY, SVGAGI (reference sequence). V was pared by 2 bases and J by 5 bases, with 9 bases between. The CDR3 covers 13 residues.

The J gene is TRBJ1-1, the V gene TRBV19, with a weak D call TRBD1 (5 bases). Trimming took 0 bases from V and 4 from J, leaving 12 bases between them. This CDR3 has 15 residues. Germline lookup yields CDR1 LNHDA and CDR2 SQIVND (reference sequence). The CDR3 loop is CASSIEGGDGTEAFF. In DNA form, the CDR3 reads TGTGCCAGTAGTATAGAGGGAGGGGATGGCACTGAAGCTTTCTTT.

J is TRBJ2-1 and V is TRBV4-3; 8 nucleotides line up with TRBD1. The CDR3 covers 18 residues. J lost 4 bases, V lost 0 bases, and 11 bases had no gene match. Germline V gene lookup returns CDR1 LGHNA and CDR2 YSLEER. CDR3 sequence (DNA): TGCGCCAGCAGCCAAGACCTAGCCGGGACAGGACCTTACAATGAGCAGTTCTTC. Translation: CASSQDLAGTGPYNEQFF.

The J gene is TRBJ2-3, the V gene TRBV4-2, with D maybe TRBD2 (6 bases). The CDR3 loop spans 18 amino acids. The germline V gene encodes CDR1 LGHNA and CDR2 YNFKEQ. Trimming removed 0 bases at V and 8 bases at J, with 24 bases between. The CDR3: CASSQDYAVARGGSTQYF. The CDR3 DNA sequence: TGTGCCAGCAGCCAAGATTACGCTGTGGCTCGCGGAGGGAGTACGCAGTATTTT.

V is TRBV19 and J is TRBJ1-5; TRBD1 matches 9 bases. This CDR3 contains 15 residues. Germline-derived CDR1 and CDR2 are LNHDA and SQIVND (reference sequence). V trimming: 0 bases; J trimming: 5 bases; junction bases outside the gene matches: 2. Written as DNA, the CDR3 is TGTGCCAGTAGTATAGACGGACAGGGGTATCAGCCCCAGCATTTT. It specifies CASSIDGQGYQPQHF. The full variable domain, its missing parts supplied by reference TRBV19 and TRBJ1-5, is DGGITQSPKYLFRKEGQNVTLSCEQNLNHDAMYWYRQDPGQGLRLIYYSQIVNDFQKGDIAEGYSVSREKKESFPLTVTSAQKNPTAFYLCASSIDGQGYQPQHFGDGTRLSIL.

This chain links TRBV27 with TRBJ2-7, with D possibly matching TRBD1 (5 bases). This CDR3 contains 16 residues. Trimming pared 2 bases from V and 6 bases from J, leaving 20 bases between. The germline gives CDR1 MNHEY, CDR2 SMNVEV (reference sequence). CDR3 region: CASSLRPLRVPSEQYF. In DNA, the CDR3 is TGTGCCAGCAGTTTACGACCCCTCAGGGTTCCTAGCGAGCAGTACTTC.

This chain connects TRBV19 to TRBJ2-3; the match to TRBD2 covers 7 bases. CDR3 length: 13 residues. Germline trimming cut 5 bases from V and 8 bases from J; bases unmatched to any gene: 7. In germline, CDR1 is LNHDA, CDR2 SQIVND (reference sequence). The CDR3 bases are TGTGCCAGTAGTCAATCGGGAGGACTTACGCAGTATTTT. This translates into CASSQSGGLTQYF.

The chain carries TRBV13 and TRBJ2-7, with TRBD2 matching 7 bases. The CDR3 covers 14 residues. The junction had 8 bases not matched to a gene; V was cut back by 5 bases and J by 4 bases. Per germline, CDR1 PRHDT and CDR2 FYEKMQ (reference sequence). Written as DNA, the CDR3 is TGTGCCAGCAGCAGGACGGGACTACCATACGAGCAGTACTTC. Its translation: CASSRTGLPYEQYF.

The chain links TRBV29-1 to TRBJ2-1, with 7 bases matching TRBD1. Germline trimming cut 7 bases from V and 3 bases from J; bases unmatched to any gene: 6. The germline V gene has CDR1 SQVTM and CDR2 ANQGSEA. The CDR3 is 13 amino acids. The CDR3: CSARDSYYNEQFF. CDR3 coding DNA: TGCAGCGCGAGGGACAGTTACTACAATGAGCAGTTCTTC.

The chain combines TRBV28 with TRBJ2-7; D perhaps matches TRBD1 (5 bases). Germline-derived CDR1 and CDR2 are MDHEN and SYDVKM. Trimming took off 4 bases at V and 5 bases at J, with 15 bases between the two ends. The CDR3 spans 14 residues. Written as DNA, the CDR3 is TGTGCCAGCAGTTCCCTGACAGTCCTCAACGAGCAGTACTTC. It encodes CASSSLTVLNEQYF.

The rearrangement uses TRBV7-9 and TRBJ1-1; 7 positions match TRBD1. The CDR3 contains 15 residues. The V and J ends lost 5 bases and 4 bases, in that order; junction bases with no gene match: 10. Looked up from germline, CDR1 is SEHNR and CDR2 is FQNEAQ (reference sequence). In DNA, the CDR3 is TGTGCCAGCAGCCCCCCGGACAGGCGGGCCACTGAAGCTTTCTTT. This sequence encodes CASSPPDRRATEAFF.

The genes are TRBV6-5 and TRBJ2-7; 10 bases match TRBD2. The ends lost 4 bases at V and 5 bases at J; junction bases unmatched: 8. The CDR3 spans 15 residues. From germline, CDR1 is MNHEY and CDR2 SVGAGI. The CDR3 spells CASSFLSGRSHEQYF. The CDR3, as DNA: TGTGCCAGCAGTTTCCTTAGCGGGAGGTCCCACGAGCAGTACTTC.

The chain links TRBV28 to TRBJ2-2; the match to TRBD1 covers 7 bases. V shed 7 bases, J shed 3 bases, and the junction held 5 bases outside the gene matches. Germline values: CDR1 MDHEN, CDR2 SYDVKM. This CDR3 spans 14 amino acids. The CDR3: CASKGAPDTGELFF. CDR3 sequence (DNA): TGTGCCAGCAAGGGGGCGCCGGACACCGGGGAGCTGTTTTTT.